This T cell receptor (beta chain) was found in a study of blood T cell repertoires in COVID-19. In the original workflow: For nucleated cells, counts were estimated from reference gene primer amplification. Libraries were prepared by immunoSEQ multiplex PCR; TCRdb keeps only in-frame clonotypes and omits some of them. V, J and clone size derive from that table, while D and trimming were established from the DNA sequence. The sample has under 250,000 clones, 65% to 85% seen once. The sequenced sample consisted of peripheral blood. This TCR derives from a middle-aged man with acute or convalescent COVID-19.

The CDR3 is CAIREGSGSDTQYF. DNA for the CDR3: TGTGCCATCAGGGAGGGGTCGGGGTCAGATACGCAGTATTTT. The chain uses TRBV10-3 and TRBJ2-3; D possibly corresponds to TRBD2 (6 bases). Germline CDR1 ENHRY, CDR2 SYGVKD. Between the trimmed V and J ends, which lost 6 bases and 4 bases, there was a span of 14 bases. The CDR3 is 14 amino acids.